This section outlines one T cell receptor (beta chain) sequence together with its context. Antigen specificity is unknown. This entry belongs to a study of cytomegalovirus exposure and HLA in healthy donors. Produced via immunoSEQ multiplex PCR; TCRdb's table is partial and in-frame only. The sample carries approximately 150,000 clones, around nine tenths recorded once. The CDR3 is made up of 15 amino acids. Germline V gene sequence: CDR1 SGHAT, CDR2 FQNNGV. V lost 4 bases, J lost 3 bases, and 6 bases stayed unmatched. Findings of the study overall: In vitro, three CMV-associated chains proved specific for CMV antigens. Cytomegalovirus association was assigned to 150 to 200 TCR beta chains.

The genes are TRBV11-2 and TRBJ2-7, with 10 bases lining up with TRBD1. The sequencing sample was made of PBMCs. The sequence was collected from a woman aged 25 to 39 in good health and CMV-seronegative. The CDR3 DNA is TGTGCCAGCAGCTCGGCGGACAGGGGGTACTACGAGCAGTACTTC. Protein product: CASSSADRGYYEQYF.